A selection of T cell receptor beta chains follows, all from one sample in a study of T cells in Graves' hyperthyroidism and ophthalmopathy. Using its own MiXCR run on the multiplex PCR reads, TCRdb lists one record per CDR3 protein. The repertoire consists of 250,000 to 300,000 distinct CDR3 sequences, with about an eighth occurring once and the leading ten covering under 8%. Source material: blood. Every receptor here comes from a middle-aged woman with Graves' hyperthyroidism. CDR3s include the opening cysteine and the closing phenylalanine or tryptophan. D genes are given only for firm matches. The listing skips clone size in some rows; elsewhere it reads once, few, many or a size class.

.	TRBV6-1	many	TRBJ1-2	CASSELLSFYGYTF	TGTGCCAGCAGCGAACTGCTCTCCTTCTATGGCTACACCTTC
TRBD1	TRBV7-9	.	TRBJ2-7	CASSLAGTGPYEQYF	TGTGCCAGCAGCTTAGCCGGGACAGGGCCCTACGAGCAGTACTTC
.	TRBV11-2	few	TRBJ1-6	CASSLVGSYNSPLHF	TGTGCCAGCAGCTTAGTCGGCTCCTATAATTCACCCCTCCACTTT
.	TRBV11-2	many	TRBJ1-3	CASSSEAGNTIYF	TGTGCCAGCAGCTCCGAAGCTGGAAACACCATATATTTT
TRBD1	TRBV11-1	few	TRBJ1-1	CASSLNTGTVNTEAFF	TGTGCCAGCAGCTTAAACACCGGGACAGTGAACACTGAAGCTTTCTTT
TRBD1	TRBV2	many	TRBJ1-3	CASSYRRQGQSGNTIYF	TGTGCCAGCAGTTATAGGCGACAGGGCCAGTCTGGAAACACCATATATTTT
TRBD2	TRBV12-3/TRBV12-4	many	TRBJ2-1	CASSSSTSGRKNEQFF	TGTGCCAGCAGTTCGTCGACTAGCGGGAGAAAGAATGAGCAGTTCTTC
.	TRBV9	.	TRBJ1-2	CASSPLGVGEGYTF	TGTGCCAGCAGCCCATTGGGTGTAGGGGAGGGCTACACCTTC
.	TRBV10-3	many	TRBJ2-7	CAISSWDVGGEQYF	TGTGCCATCAGTAGCTGGGACGTAGGAGGCGAGCAGTACTTC
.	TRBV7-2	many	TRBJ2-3	CASSLRMPADTQYF	TGTGCCAGCAGCTTACGGATGCCCGCAGATACGCAGTATTTT
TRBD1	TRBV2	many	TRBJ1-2	CASRDTQGVYGYTF	TGTGCCAGCAGGGACACTCAGGGGGTGTATGGCTACACCTTC
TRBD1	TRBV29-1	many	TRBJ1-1	CSVAGTANTEAFF	TGCAGCGTAGCCGGGACAGCAAACACTGAAGCTTTCTTT
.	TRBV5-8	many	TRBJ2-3	CASSPSADSSTDTQYF	TGTGCCAGCAGCCCATCCGCGGATTCTAGCACAGATACGCAGTATTTT
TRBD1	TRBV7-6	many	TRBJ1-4	CASSSGQGVPNEKLFF	TGTGCCAGCAGCTCAGGACAGGGGGTACCGAATGAAAAACTGTTTTTT
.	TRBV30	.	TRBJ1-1	CAWRPIMNTEAFF	TGTGCCTGGAGACCAATCATGAACACTGAAGCTTTCTTT
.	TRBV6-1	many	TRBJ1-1	CASSPESPLRDTEAFF	TGTGCCAGCAGTCCCGAGAGTCCCCTTCGGGACACTGAAGCTTTCTTT
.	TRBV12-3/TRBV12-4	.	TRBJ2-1	CASIRDSHNEQFF	TGTGCCAGCATACGGGACTCCCACAATGAGCAGTTCTTC
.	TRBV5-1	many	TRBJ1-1	CASSFTGMDTEAFF	TGCGCCAGCAGCTTTACAGGCATGGACACTGAAGCTTTCTTT
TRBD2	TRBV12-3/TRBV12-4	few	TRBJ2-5	CASSAQPIAGAYEETQYF	TGTGCCAGCAGCGCCCAGCCGATAGCGGGAGCGTACGAAGAGACCCAGTACTTC
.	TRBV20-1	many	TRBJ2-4	CSAGTAKNIQYF	TGCAGTGCCGGGACAGCCAAAAACATTCAGTACTTC
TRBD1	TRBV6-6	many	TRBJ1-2	CASSYSGTGGYGYTF	TGTGCCAGCAGTTACTCCGGGACAGGGGGTTATGGCTACACCTTC
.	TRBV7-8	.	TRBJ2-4	CASSPHRAADYKNIQYF	TGTGCCAGCAGCCCCCATCGGGCAGCGGACTATAAAAACATTCAGTACTTC
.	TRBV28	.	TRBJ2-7	CASSSVGGAYEQYF	TGTGCCAGCAGCTCAGTGGGGGGCGCGTACGAGCAGTACTTC
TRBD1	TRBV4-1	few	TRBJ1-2	CASSQTSGGPWGYTF	TGCGCCAGCAGCCAAACCTCAGGGGGGCCCTGGGGCTACACCTTC
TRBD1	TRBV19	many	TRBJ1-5	CASTPTGGNQPQHF	TGTGCCAGTACCCCGACAGGGGGCAATCAGCCCCAGCATTTT
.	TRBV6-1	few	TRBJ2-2	CASSYMASGYTGELFF	TGTGCCAGCAGTTATATGGCCAGCGGTTACACCGGGGAGCTGTTTTTT
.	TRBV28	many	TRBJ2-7	CASRDSPYEQYF	TGTGCCAGCCGGGACTCGCCCTACGAGCAGTACTTC
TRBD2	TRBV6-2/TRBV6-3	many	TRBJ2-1	CASRQLAGVRHEQFF	TGTGCCAGCAGACAACTAGCGGGAGTGCGCCATGAGCAGTTCTTC
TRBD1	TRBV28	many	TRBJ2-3	CASSLSQGLTDTQYF	TGTGCCAGCAGTTTATCACAGGGGTTGACAGATACGCAGTATTTT
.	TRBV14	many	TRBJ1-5	CASSQDMGQPQHF	TGTGCCAGCAGCCAAGATATGGGTCAGCCCCAGCATTTT
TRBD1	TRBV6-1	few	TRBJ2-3	CASTGTGSTDTQYF	TGTGCCAGCACCGGGACAGGTAGTACAGATACGCAGTATTTT
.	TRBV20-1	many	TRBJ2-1	CSARDPAVGPGDEQFF	TGCAGTGCTAGAGATCCAGCGGTTGGACCTGGGGATGAGCAGTTCTTC
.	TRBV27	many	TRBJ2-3	CASSPPSGHTDTQYF	TGTGCCAGCAGTCCCCCCTCAGGGCACACAGATACGCAGTATTTT
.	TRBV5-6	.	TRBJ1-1	CASSLRSRLGMNTEAFF	TGTGCCAGCAGCTTGCGCTCGCGACTGGGAATGAACACTGAAGCTTTCTTT
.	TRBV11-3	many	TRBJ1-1	CASSLRMQGSEAFF	TGTGCCAGCAGCTTAAGGATGCAGGGCTCTGAAGCTTTCTTT
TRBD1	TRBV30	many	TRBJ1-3	CAWTRGQGSGNTIYF	TGTGCCTGGACCAGAGGACAGGGCTCTGGAAACACCATATATTTT
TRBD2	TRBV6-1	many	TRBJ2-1	CASSVTSGSADEQFF	TGTGCCAGCAGTGTAACTAGCGGGAGTGCGGATGAGCAGTTCTTC
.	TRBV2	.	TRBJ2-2	CASSEALLNTGELFF	TGTGCCAGCAGTGAAGCTCTACTCAACACCGGGGAGCTGTTTTTT
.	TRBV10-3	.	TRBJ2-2	CAISARTGTSGELFF	TGTGCCATCAGTGCCAGAACAGGGACCTCCGGGGAGCTGTTTTTT
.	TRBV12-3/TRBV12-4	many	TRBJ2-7	CASSLTGSVYEQYF	TGTGCCAGCAGTTTAACCGGGAGTGTTTACGAGCAGTACTTC
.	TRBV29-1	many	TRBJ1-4	CSVGDLLNEKLFF	TGCAGCGTTGGGGACCTGTTGAATGAAAAACTGTTTTTT